This is a list of T cell receptor beta chains from one sample in a study of cytomegalovirus exposure and HLA in healthy donors. The assay was immunoSEQ multiplex PCR, and TCRdb's table has in-frame clones only and misses some. This table holds under 200,000 clones, around 79% found once. Sequences were obtained from PBMCs. The receptors come from a man aged 45 to 65 in good health and CMV-seropositive. CDR3s include the opening cysteine and the closing phenylalanine or tryptophan. A D gene is named only where the DNA matches it firmly. Clone size is shown for a subset of rows, as once, few, many or a class of expanded clone.

>TRBV28|TRBD1|NA|TRBJ2-7
TGTGCCAGCAGTTTGGACAGGGCCTTCTACGAGCAGTACTTC
CASSLDRAFYEQYF
>TRBV2|TRBD2|few|TRBJ2-5
TGTGCCAGTCGGGGGTTATTGGCGGGGGGGCAAGAGACCCAGTACTTC
CASRGLLAGGQETQYF
>TRBV9|NA|NA|TRBJ2-3
TGTGCCAGCAGCGCTACGACTCGATCTAGCACAGATACGCAGTATTTT
CASSATTRSSTDTQYF
>TRBV6-1|NA|NA|TRBJ2-1
TGTGCCAGCAGTATGACAGTCTACAATGAGCAGTTCTTC
CASSMTVYNEQFF
>TRBV6-5|TRBD1|NA|TRBJ1-2
TGTGCCAGCAGTTACGGACAGGGACCCTATGGCTACACCTTC
CASSYGQGPYGYTF
>TRBV5-4|TRBD2|NA|TRBJ2-3
TGTGCCAGCAGCAGCAAAGCGGGGGGGCAGGCAGATACGCAGTATTTT
CASSSKAGGQADTQYF
>TRBV5-1|NA|NA|TRBJ2-7
TGCGCCAGCAGCTTGAAGGCGACAGCCGACTCCTACGAGCAGTACTTC
CASSLKATADSYEQYF
>TRBV6-6|TRBD1|NA|TRBJ2-7
TGTGCCAGCCTACAGGGGGGCCACGAGCAGTACTTC
CASLQGGHEQYF
>TRBV29-1|NA|NA|TRBJ1-1
TGCAGCGCCTGGACAGCGGACACTGAAGCTTTCTTT
CSAWTADTEAFF
>TRBV7-2|NA|once|TRBJ2-2
TGTGCCAGCAGACCAGGGGACTACTCCGGGGAGCTGTTTTTT
CASRPGDYSGELFF
>TRBV25-1|NA|medium-sized|TRBJ1-1
TGTGCCAGCAGCCGAGGGGGGAACACTGAAGCTTTCTTT
CASSRGGNTEAFF
>TRBV28|TRBD1|NA|TRBJ1-2
TGTGCCAGCAGTTTAGCGGTAGCTGCGGGACAGACACCTAACTATGGCTACACCTTC
CASSLAVAAGQTPNYGYTF
>TRBV7-2|TRBD2|few|TRBJ2-3
TGTGCCAGCAGCCTCCCGACTAGCGCGGCAGATACGCAGTATTTT
CASSLPTSAADTQYF
>TRBV6-1|TRBD1|NA|TRBJ2-3
TGTGCCAGCAGCCAGGGACAGGCGATACGAGATACGCAGTATTTT
CASSQGQAIRDTQYF
>TRBV6-5|TRBD1|NA|TRBJ1-6
TGTGCCAGCAGTAGGACAGGTCAACATTCACCCCTCCACTTT
CASSRTGQHSPLHF
>TRBV2|TRBD1|few|TRBJ1-2
TGTGCCAGCAGTGTTCGACAGGGGCAAAATGGCTACACCTTC
CASSVRQGQNGYTF
>TRBV6-4|TRBD2|NA|TRBJ2-3
TGTGCCAGCAGTGACTCTGGCGGGGGGGGAGATACGCAGTATTTT
CASSDSGGGGDTQYF
>TRBV6-5|TRBD2|NA|TRBJ2-5
TGTGCCAGCAGGGGTAGCGGGGGGCCGGAGAAGCAGTACTTC
CASRGSGGPEKQYF
>TRBV28|NA|many|TRBJ2-3
TGTGCCAGCAGTTCCAGCCACGGGACAGATACGCAGTATTTT
CASSSSHGTDTQYF
>TRBV13|TRBD2|NA|TRBJ2-3
TGTGCCAGCAGTCCAACCTCTAGCGGCAGCACAGATACGCAGTATTTT
CASSPTSSGSTDTQYF
>TRBV6-4|NA|NA|TRBJ1-2
TGTGCCAGCAGTGAATCCCATGGACAAACTAACTATGGCTACACCTTC
CASSESHGQTNYGYTF
>TRBV28|TRBD1|NA|TRBJ2-5
TGTGCCAGCAGTTCGATCACAGGGGGTCAGCCACAAGAGACCCAGTACTTC
CASSSITGGQPQETQYF
>TRBV2|NA|NA|TRBJ1-1
TGTGCCAGCAACCGGGGTCCCGTTTCTGAAGCTTTCTTT
CASNRGPVSEAFF
>TRBV4-2|TRBD2|NA|TRBJ2-3
TGTGCCAGCAGCGGTAATAGCGGGGGGAATACAGATACGCAGTATTTT
CASSGNSGGNTDTQYF
>TRBV4-1|NA|NA|TRBJ2-3
TGCGCCAGCAGTTACGAGTCGGCAGCGATCGGCACAGATACGCAGTATTTT
CASSYESAAIGTDTQYF
>TRBV6-1|NA|NA|TRBJ1-6
TGTGCCAGCGGACCGGACTTGGGGTCACCCCTCCACTTT
CASGPDLGSPLHF
>TRBV30|NA|NA|TRBJ1-4
TGTGCCTGGAGTTTAGGGGCCTCTTGGGGACTGTTTTTT
CAWSLGASWGLFF
>TRBV6-1|NA|few|TRBJ1-6
TGTGCCGGGCATAGGGGGGGAGTGGGATCACCCCTCCACTTT
CAGHRGGVGSPLHF
>TRBV27|TRBD1|NA|TRBJ1-2
TGTGCCAGCAGTTTTACCGACAGGGGGCAAGGCTACACCTTC
CASSFTDRGQGYTF
>TRBV5-1|NA|few|TRBJ1-2
TGCGCCAGCAGCCTACAGACACAAAACTATGGCTACACCTTC
CASSLQTQNYGYTF
>TRBV18|TRBD1|NA|TRBJ1-2
TGTGCCAGCTCACCGGCCGGGACAGCTAACTATGGCTACACCTTC
CASSPAGTANYGYTF
>TRBV7-9|NA|once|TRBJ1-2
TGTGCCAGCAGCTTCAGAGGGGGCTATGGCTACACCTTC
CASSFRGGYGYTF
>TRBV5-4|TRBD2|NA|TRBJ2-2
TGTGCCAGCAGCCTTGTCTTTAGCGGGGGGGACGGGGAGCTGTTTTTT
CASSLVFSGGDGELFF
>TRBV5-4|NA|NA|TRBJ2-2
TGTGCCAGCAGCCGGAACACCGGGGAGCTGTTTTTT
CASSRNTGELFF
>TRBV7-2|NA|NA|TRBJ2-1
TGTGCCAGCAGCTTAGTCGGTGAGCAGTTCTTC
CASSLVGEQFF
>TRBV15|TRBD1|NA|TRBJ2-1
TGTGCCACCAGCAGATCCACAGGGGCCTACAATGAGCAGTTCTTC
CATSRSTGAYNEQFF
>TRBV5-5|NA|once|TRBJ2-1
TGTGCCAGCAGCTCAAGACAGGAAAACTCCTACAATGAGCAGTTCTTC
CASSSRQENSYNEQFF
>TRBV7-2|TRBD2|NA|TRBJ2-7
TGTGCCAGCAGCTTAGTGGCGGGGGGGAGGTACGAGCAGTACTTC
CASSLVAGGRYEQYF
>TRBV6-1|TRBD1|NA|TRBJ2-7
TGTGCCAGCAGAACAAACAGGGGGCAGGAGCAGTACTTC
CASRTNRGQEQYF
>TRBV20-1|NA|NA|TRBJ2-5
TGCAGTGCTAGAATAACTGAGACCCAGTACTTC
CSARITETQYF
>TRBV25-1|TRBD1|NA|TRBJ1-4
TGTGCCAGCAGTAAGAGGGACAGGAATAATGAAAAACTGTTTTTT
CASSKRDRNNEKLFF
>TRBV5-4|TRBD2|NA|TRBJ2-5
TGTGCCAGCAGCTTCGGGGGACTAGCGGGGAGAGGGAAAGAGACCCAGTACTTC
CASSFGGLAGRGKETQYF
>TRBV7-9|NA|once|TRBJ1-3
TGTGCCAGCAGCTTGGGAGGGAAAGGAAACACCATATATTTT
CASSLGGKGNTIYF
>TRBV4-3|NA|few|TRBJ1-2
TGCGCCAGCAGCGCGGGAGGGGGGATCTTCTCTGGCTACACCTTC
CASSAGGGIFSGYTF
>TRBV7-6|TRBD2|few|TRBJ2-3
TGTGCCAGCAGCGTCGGGACTATTGACGCAGATACGCAGTATTTT
CASSVGTIDADTQYF
>TRBV15|NA|NA|TRBJ1-2
TGTGCCACCAGCAGCGGGACTTACGCGGGAGGCTACACCTTC
CATSSGTYAGGYTF
>TRBV7-2|TRBD1|few|TRBJ1-5
TGTGCCAGCAGCTTCGGGACAGGAGGTCAGCCCCAGCATTTT
CASSFGTGGQPQHF
>TRBV15|TRBD1|NA|TRBJ2-7
TGTGCCACCAGCAGAGTCGGACAGGGGAACGAGCAGTACTTC
CATSRVGQGNEQYF
>TRBV6-5|NA|NA|TRBJ1-6
TGTGCCAGCAGCTACTCAGACAGTGGCAATAATTCACCCCTCCACTTT
CASSYSDSGNNSPLHF
>TRBV5-6|TRBD1|NA|TRBJ2-1
TGTGCCAGCAGCCTTACAGGGGCCCATGAGCAGTTCTTC
CASSLTGAHEQFF
>TRBV19|TRBD2|NA|TRBJ2-3
TGTGCCAGTAGTATCCAGCGGGGGCCCAGTAGCACAGATACGCAGTATTTT
CASSIQRGPSSTDTQYF
>TRBV9|TRBD2|NA|TRBJ2-2
TGTGCCAGCAGCCAGATGGGGGGGGAAACCGGGGAGCTGTTTTTT
CASSQMGGETGELFF
>TRBV5-1|TRBD1|NA|TRBJ2-2
TGCGCCAGCAGCTTGGGACAGGGTCGTGGCACCGGGGAGCTGTTTTTT
CASSLGQGRGTGELFF
>TRBV15|NA|NA|TRBJ1-2
TGTGCCACCAGCAGAGCCCACAGGGCACTGGGCTACACCTTC
CATSRAHRALGYTF
>TRBV30|NA|few|TRBJ2-1
TGTGCCTGGAGTCACTGGAGCTCCTACAATGAGCAGTTCTTC
CAWSHWSSYNEQFF
>TRBV2|TRBD1|NA|TRBJ2-2
TGTGCCAGCACTAAAGGACAGGTGGGCACCGGGGAGCTGTTTTTT
CASTKGQVGTGELFF
>TRBV5-6|TRBD1|NA|TRBJ1-2
TGTGCCAGCAGCCCAACCAGACAGGGGGCCCACTATGGCTACACCTTC
CASSPTRQGAHYGYTF